This record looks at one T cell receptor (beta chain) sequence and its context. The data are from a study of blood T cell repertoires in COVID-19. Study information: PBMCs, B-cell-depleted T cells, or T cells provided the cDNA or gDNA that made up the material.

V was cut by 10 bases and J by 6 bases, with 21 bases left in between. The CDR3 contains 14 residues. CDR1 and CDR2 (germline): ENHRY, SYGVKD. Data came from immunoSEQ multiplex PCR; TCRdb stores just in-frame clones and leaves some out. The sample shows over 350,000 clones, 88% of them seen only once. The study recruited people aged 18 to 89 years across some 23 US areas. Participants reported their clinical history, and cohort assignment relied on those reports. Recovery meant two consecutive negative NP/OP PCR tests, professional clearance, or resolved symptoms. The rearrangement links TRBV10-3 to TRBJ1-2, with unresolved D. The material sequenced was PBMCs or T cells enriched from blood (not recorded which). The TCR was taken from a woman aged 18-30 years who had recovered from COVID-19. The CDR3 DNA sequence: TGTGCCACCACGAGGGATGCGAACGGAAATGGCTACACCTTC. It encodes CATTRDANGNGYTF.